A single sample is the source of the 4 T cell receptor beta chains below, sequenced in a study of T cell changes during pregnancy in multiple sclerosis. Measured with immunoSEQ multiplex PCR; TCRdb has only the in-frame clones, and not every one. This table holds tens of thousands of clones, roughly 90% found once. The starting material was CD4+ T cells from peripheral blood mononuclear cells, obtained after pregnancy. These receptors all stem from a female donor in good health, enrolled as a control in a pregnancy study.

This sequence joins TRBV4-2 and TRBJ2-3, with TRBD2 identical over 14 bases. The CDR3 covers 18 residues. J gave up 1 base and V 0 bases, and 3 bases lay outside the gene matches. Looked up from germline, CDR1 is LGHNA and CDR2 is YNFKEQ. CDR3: CASSQDTGLAGGTDTQYF. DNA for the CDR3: TGTGCCAGCAGCCAAGATACGGGACTAGCGGGGGGCACAGATACGCAGTATTTT.

The CDR3 bases are TGCGCCAGCAGCACCAGGGGGCCCGGCACCGGGGAGCTGTTTTTT. Translation: CASSTRGPGTGELFF. This chain joins TRBV4-3 and TRBJ2-2; 8 positions agree with TRBD1. CDR1 and CDR2 from the germline V gene are LGHNA and YSLEER. The CDR3 runs to 15 residues. Trimming cost V 5 bases and J 4 bases; bases outside gene matches: 6.

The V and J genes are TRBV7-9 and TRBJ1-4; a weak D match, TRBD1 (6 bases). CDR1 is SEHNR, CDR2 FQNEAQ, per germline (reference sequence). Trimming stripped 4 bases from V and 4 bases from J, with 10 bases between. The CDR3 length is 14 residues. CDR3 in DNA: TGTGCCAGCAGCTGGGGGCAGGGTAATGAAAAACTGTTTTTT. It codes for CASSWGQGNEKLFF.

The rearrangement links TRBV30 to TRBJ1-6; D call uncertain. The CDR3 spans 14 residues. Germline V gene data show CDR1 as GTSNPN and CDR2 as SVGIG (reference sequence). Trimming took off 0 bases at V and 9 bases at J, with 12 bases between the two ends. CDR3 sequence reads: CAWSVTGVGSPLHF. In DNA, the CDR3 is TGTGCCTGGAGTGTTACCGGGGTGGGTTCACCCCTCCACTTT.